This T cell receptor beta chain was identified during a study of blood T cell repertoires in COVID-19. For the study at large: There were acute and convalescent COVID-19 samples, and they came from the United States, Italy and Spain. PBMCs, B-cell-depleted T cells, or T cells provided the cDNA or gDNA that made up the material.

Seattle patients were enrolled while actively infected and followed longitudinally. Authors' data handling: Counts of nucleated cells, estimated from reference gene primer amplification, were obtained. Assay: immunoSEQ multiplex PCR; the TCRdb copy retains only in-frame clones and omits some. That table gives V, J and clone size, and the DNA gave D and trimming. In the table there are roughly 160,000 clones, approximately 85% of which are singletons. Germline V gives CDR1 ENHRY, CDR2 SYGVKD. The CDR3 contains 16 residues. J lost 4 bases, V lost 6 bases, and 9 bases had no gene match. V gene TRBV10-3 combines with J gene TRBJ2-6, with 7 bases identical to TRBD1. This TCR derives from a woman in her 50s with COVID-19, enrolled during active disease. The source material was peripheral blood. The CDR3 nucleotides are TGTGCCATCAGCCCACCGACAGGGCGAGGGGCCAACGTCCTGACTTTC. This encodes CAISPPTGRGANVLTF.